The entry below gives a single TCR beta chain sequence along with its context. What it recognizes is unknown. Repertoires were generated with immunoSEQ multiplex PCR, while TCRdb's copy carries only in-frame clones and drops some. This sample has 360,000 or so clones, with around 86% found just once. This sample stems from a study of Ad26.COV2.S vaccination and SARS-CoV-2 variants. Turning to the study itself: This donor came from the COV1001 trial of Ad26.COV2.S.

The V segment lost 4 bases and the J segment 0 bases; nucleotides outside the gene matches: 7. This CDR3 region has 18 residues. Germline-derived CDR1 and CDR2 are MGHRA and YSYEKL. Overall study findings and caveats: The TCR breadth and depth analyses may have understated or missed part of the total T cell responses. People given the vaccine had a wider spike-specific TCR breadth than placebo recipients did.

The treatment was: 15 to 20 received Ad26.COV2.S at low or high dose, single or two shots; roughly five received placebo; per-sample allocation not given. Sampling took place 63 days after the first vaccine or placebo injection. Expressing Wuhan-strain SARS-CoV-2 spike, an Ad26 vector served as the vaccine. The chain carries TRBV4-1 and TRBJ2-6; 9 positions match TRBD1. This material consisted of peripheral blood, taken in a trial of Ad26.COV2.S vaccine versus placebo. The TCR sequence derives from a person aged 18-65 years who received the Ad26.COV2.S COVID-19 vaccine or a placebo. DNA for the CDR3: TGCGCCAGCAGCCCCAACAGGGGGCAATACTCTGGGGCCAACGTCCTGACTTTC. Translated, it gives CASSPNRGQYSGANVLTF.